The next 22 T cell receptor beta chains were all read from a single sample in a study of T-cell reconstitution after alpha-beta-depleted transplantation in children. As it was prepared, the TCRbeta library received unique molecular identifiers. TCRdb processed the PCR reads anew with MiXCR; each CDR3 protein has one entry. The sample lists some 300,000 distinct CDR3 sequences; roughly a tenth were seen once. The material was PBMCs, obtained before TCRalphabeta/CD19-depleted stem cell transplant. Receptor source: a boy younger than two with acute myeloid leukemia, due to receive a stem cell transplant.

The genes are TRBV3-1 and TRBJ1-1, with D tentatively TRBD1 (5 bases). V lost 6 bases, J lost 5 bases, and 13 bases lay in between. This CDR3 has 13 residues. Germline V lookup: CDR1 LGHDT, CDR2 YNNKEL (reference sequence). The CDR3 here is CASRTGAGTEAFF. Here the CDR3 DNA reads TGTGCCAGCAGAACCGGGGCAGGGACTGAAGCTTTCTTT.

At least ten counts were recorded for this clonotype. The chain couples TRBV20-1 to TRBJ2-1, with TRBD2 matching 10 bases. CDR1 DFQATT and CDR2 SNEGSKA come from the germline V gene (reference sequence). The trim removed 8 bases at V and 5 bases at J, leaving 12 bases unmatched. The CDR3 runs to 15 residues. CDR3: CSSRTSGSYDNEQFF. CDR3 sequence (DNA): TGCAGTTCGAGGACTAGCGGAAGTTACGACAATGAGCAGTTCTTC.

This chain connects TRBV7-9 to TRBJ2-4; 9 bases line up with TRBD2. J was trimmed by 9 bases and V by 5 bases; bases with no gene match: 11. Germline CDR1 SEHNR, CDR2 FQNEAQ (reference sequence). The CDR3 covers 15 residues. CDR3 sequence: CASSPAAGGPGIQYF. Written as DNA, the CDR3 is TGTGCCAGCAGCCCAGCGGCGGGAGGGCCGGGCATTCAGTACTTC.

Notes on this clonotype: Possible read error: a much larger clone is one base away. CDR3 residues: CASSVGQGSYNDQFF. The CDR3, as DNA: TGTGCCAGCAGCGTCGGACAGGGGTCCTACAATGACCAGTTCTTC. V usage is TRBV9 and J usage is TRBJ2-1; TRBD1 matches 9 bases. This CDR3 contains 15 residues. CDR1 is SGDLS and CDR2 is YYNGEE in the germline V gene.

This clonotype was counted ten times or more. CDR3 protein: CASSLRHQPQHF. For the CDR3, the DNA is TGTGCCAGCAGTCTCCGGCATCAGCCCCAGCATTTT. The genes are TRBV28 and TRBJ1-5; D remains ambiguous. The CDR3 contains 12 residues. The germline V gene has CDR1 MDHEN and CDR2 SYDVKM. Trimming cost V 5 bases and J 5 bases, with 7 bases left between them.

Ten or more counts support this clonotype. The J gene is TRBJ1-2, the V gene TRBV7-9; no clear D gene. Per germline, CDR1 SEHNR and CDR2 FQNEAQ (reference sequence). Trimming pared 2 bases from V and 8 bases from J, leaving 12 bases between. This CDR3 has 13 residues. The CDR3 DNA follows: TGTGCCAGCAGCTTATCGAATCCTGGGGGCTACACCTTC. Its protein product is CASSLSNPGGYTF. The entire variable domain, with the rest obtained from reference TRBV7-9 and TRBJ1-2, is as follows: DTGVSQNPRHKITKRGQNVTFRCDPISEHNRLYWYRQTLGQGPEFLTYFQNEAQLEKSRLLSDRFSAERPKGSFSTLEIQRTEQGDSAMYLCASSLSNPGGYTFGSGTRLTVV.

This clonotype has just a few counts. V is TRBV3-1 and J is TRBJ2-1; 10 bases fit TRBD2. Germline values: CDR1 LGHDT, CDR2 YNNKEL (reference sequence). CDR3 size: 16 residues. With V trimmed by 3 bases and J by 7 bases, 9 bases remained unmatched. For the CDR3, the DNA is TGTGCCAGCAGCCATTCCTCTAGCGGGAGCTTTAATGAGCAGTTCTTC. Translating gives CASSHSSSGSFNEQFF.

The V gene is TRBV5-1, the J gene TRBJ2-2; TRBD1 agrees at 7 bases. CDR3 length equals 14 residues. J gave up 4 bases and V 5 bases, and 5 bases lay outside the gene matches. The germline gives CDR1 SGHRS, CDR2 YFSETQ. CDR3 sequence: CASRTGQITGELFF. CDR3 DNA sequence: TGCGCCAGCAGGACGGGACAGATCACCGGGGAGCTGTTTTTT.

This clonotype was recorded at least ten times. The chain has TRBV5-1 and TRBJ2-5; 7 bases are shared with TRBD1. The germline gives CDR1 SGHRS, CDR2 YFSETQ. The V and J ends lost 4 bases and 5 bases, in that order; junction bases with no gene match: 8. The CDR3 sequence is 14 residues long. For the CDR3, the DNA is TGCGCCAGCAGCACCCACAGGGGCGGGGAGACCCAGTACTTC. It is translated as CASSTHRGGETQYF.

This clonotype was observed at least ten times. This rearrangement joins TRBV7-2 to TRBJ2-7, with TRBD2 matching 15 bases. Germline CDR1 reads SGHTA; CDR2 reads FQGNSA. The CDR3 covers 16 residues. The ends lost 4 bases at V and 2 bases at J; junction bases unmatched: 3. The DNA for the CDR3 is TGTGCCAGCAGCTCCGGGACTAGCGGGGGGCCCTACGAGCAGTACTTC. This encodes CASSSGTSGGPYEQYF. Supplemented by reference TRBV7-2 and TRBJ2-7, the full variable domain reads GAGVSQSPSNKVTEKGKDVELRCDPISGHTALYWYRQSLGQGLEFLIYFQGNSAPDKSGLPSDRFSAERTGGSVSTLTIQRTQQEDSAVYLCASSSGTSGGPYEQYFGPGTRLTVT.

This clonotype appeared many times. The chain is built from TRBV15 and TRBJ1-4; no firm D call. The ends were cut back, 1 base at V and 2 bases at J, with 14 bases in the middle. This CDR3 contains 17 residues. CDR1 is LNHNV and CDR2 is YYDKDF in the germline V gene (reference sequence). CDR3 sequence reads: CATSRGLEGRTNEKLFF. CDR3 DNA sequence: TGTGCCACCAGCAGAGGGCTGGAGGGTCGTACTAATGAAAAACTGTTTTTT.

The chain is built from TRBV19 and TRBJ2-7, with 16 bases identical to TRBD2. The CDR3 has 19 residues. Germline-derived CDR1 and CDR2 are LNHDA and SQIVND (reference sequence). V gave up 2 bases and J gave up 2 bases; unmatched junction bases: 9. Here the CDR3 DNA reads TGTGCCAGTAGTATATCTCCGGGACTAGCGGGAGGGCCACCCTACGAGCAGTACTTC. Protein product: CASSISPGLAGGPPYEQYF.

The chain joins TRBV20-1 to TRBJ2-1, with 12 bases matching TRBD2. V was clipped by 0 bases and J by 1 base; unmatched bases: 10. Germline CDR1 reads DFQATT; CDR2 reads SNEGSKA (reference sequence). This CDR3 is built from 19 residues. As DNA, the CDR3 is TGCAGTGCTAGAGATAAGGCTAGCGGGGGGGCCAGGTCCTACAATGAGCAGTTCTTC. Translating it yields CSARDKASGGARSYNEQFF.

This clonotype was picked up many times. The chain combines TRBV28 with TRBJ2-6; 7 bases line up with TRBD1. CDR3 size: 14 residues. In germline, CDR1 is MDHEN, CDR2 SYDVKM. Trimming at V came to 7 bases and at J to 3 bases, leaving 3 bases not matched to a gene. The CDR3 sequence is CASTTGSGANVLTF. As DNA, the CDR3 is TGTGCCAGCACGACAGGGAGTGGGGCCAACGTCCTGACTTTC.

As concerns this clonotype: Being one base from a much bigger clone, this may be a read error. The rearrangement links TRBV7-6 to TRBJ2-2, with D unresolved. V was cut by 7 bases and J by 9 bases, with 18 bases left in between. The CDR3 contains 14 residues. Germline V gene data show CDR1 as SGHVS and CDR2 as FNYEAQ. The CDR3 is CASTFMELDWELFF. In DNA form, the CDR3 reads TGTGCCAGCACCTTTATGGAGCTAGACTGGGAGCTGTTTTTT.

This clonotype was seen ten or more times. The rearrangement uses TRBV5-1 and TRBJ2-6, with a possible D match to TRBD1 (5 bases). Germline CDR1 SGHRS, CDR2 YFSETQ. V shed 0 bases and J shed 0 bases, with 16 bases lying between them. The CDR3 is 19 residues long. Here the CDR3 DNA reads TGCGCCAGCAGCTTGGGTCGACAGCGAATTAGCTCTGGGGCCAACGTCCTGACTTTC. Protein: CASSLGRQRISSGANVLTF.

This rearrangement joins TRBV30 to TRBJ1-4; a possible D gene is TRBD1 (5 bases). Germline CDR1 and CDR2: GTSNPN and SVGIG (reference sequence). The CDR3 loop spans 14 amino acids. Trimming cost V 1 base and J 7 bases, with 13 bases left between them. This CDR3 reads CAWSEGRWGEKLFF. The CDR3 DNA reads as TGTGCCTGGAGTGAGGGACGGTGGGGTGAAAAACTGTTTTTT.

The chain uses TRBV7-2 and TRBJ2-7, with 7 bases aligning to TRBD1. The CDR3 covers 14 residues. Germline V CDR1 and CDR2: SGHTA, FQGNSA. After removal of 2 bases from V and 3 bases from J, the junction contained 4 bases not matched to a gene. The CDR3 nucleotides read TGTGCCAGCAGCTTACAGGGGGAGAACTACGAGCAGTACTTC. It is translated as CASSLQGENYEQYF.

The V and J genes are TRBV6-1 and TRBJ2-1; tentative D call: TRBD1 (5 bases). The V end was cut by 7 bases, the J end by 5 bases, with 15 bases between. This CDR3 contains 14 residues. Per germline, CDR1 MNHNS and CDR2 SASEGT. The CDR3 loop is CASNGAGWDNEQFF. The DNA of the CDR3 is TGTGCCAGCAATGGGGCTGGGTGGGACAATGAGCAGTTCTTC.

This clonotype was recorded at least ten times. The chain recombines TRBV28 with TRBJ2-6; TRBD1 or TRBD2 may be the D gene (6 bases each). There are 18 residues in the CDR3. CDR1 is MDHEN, CDR2 SYDVKM, per germline. Trimming shortened V by 2 bases and J by 3 bases, and 17 bases separated the two germline ends. The CDR3 bases are TGTGCCAGCAGTTTAAGGCCGGGGGCCTATCTTGGGGCCAACGTCCTGACTTTC. This codes for CASSLRPGAYLGANVLTF.

Turning to this clonotype: A single base separates this from a much larger clone, so it may be a read error. This sequence joins TRBV6-1 and TRBJ2-2; TRBD2 matches 9 bases. The trim removed 7 bases at V and 2 bases at J, leaving 8 bases unmatched. CDR1 and CDR2 (germline): MNHNS, SASEGT. The CDR3 has 16 residues. Here the CDR3 DNA reads TGTGCCAGCACCATGCAGCGGGGGGTTAACACCGGGGAGCTGTTTTTT. It translates to CASTMQRGVNTGELFF.

Details on this clonotype: Possible read error: a much larger clone is one base away. V is TRBV12-3 or TRBV12-4 and J is TRBJ2-7; no reliable D call. The CDR3 runs to 16 residues. The CDR3, as DNA: TGTGCCAGCAGTTCTATTGGACGAGCGCGGAGCTACGACCAGTACTTC. Residues: CASSSIGRARSYDQYF.